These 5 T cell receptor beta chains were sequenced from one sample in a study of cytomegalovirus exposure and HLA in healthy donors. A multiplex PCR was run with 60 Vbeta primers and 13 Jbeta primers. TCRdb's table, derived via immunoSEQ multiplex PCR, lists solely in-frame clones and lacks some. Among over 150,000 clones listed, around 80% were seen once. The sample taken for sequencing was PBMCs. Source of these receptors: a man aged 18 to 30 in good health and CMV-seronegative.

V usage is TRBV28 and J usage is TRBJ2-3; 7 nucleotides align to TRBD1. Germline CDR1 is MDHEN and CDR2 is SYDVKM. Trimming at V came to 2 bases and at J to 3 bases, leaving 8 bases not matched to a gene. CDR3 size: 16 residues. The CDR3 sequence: CASSLGRGILTDTQYF. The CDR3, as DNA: TGTGCCAGCAGTTTAGGCAGGGGGATCTTAACAGATACGCAGTATTTT.

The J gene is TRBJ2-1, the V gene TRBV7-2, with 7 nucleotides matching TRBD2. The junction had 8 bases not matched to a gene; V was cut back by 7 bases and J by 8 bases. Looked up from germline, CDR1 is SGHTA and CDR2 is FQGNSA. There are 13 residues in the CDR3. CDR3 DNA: TGTGCCAGCAACCCAAATGGGGGGGATGAGCAGTTCTTC. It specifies CASNPNGGDEQFF.

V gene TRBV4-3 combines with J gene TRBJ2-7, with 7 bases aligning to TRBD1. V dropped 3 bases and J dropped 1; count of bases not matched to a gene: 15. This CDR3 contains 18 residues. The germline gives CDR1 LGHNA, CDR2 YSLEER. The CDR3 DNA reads TGCGCCAGCAGCCAGAAACCCCCGCCGGGGACAGATTCCTACGAGCAGTACTTC. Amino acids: CASSQKPPPGTDSYEQYF.

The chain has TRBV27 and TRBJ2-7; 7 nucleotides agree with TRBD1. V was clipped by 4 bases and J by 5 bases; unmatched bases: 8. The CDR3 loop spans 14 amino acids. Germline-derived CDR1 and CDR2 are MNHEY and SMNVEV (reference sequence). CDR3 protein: CASSSRGRIDEQYF. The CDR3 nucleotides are TGTGCCAGCAGTTCGAGGGGGCGCATCGACGAGCAGTACTTC.

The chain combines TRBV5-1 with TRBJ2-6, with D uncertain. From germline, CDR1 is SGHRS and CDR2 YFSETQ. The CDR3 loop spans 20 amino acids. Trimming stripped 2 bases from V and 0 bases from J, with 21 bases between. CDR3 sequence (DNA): TGCGCCAGCAGCTTACCCGAGCTCACTCATTCTTACTCTGGGGCCAACGTCCTGACTTTC. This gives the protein CASSLPELTHSYSGANVLTF.